The sample holds a few counts of the clone carrying this TCR beta chain. Produced via immunoSEQ multiplex PCR; TCRdb's table is partial and in-frame only. This table holds roughly 86,000 clones, 93% found once. This specimen comes from a study of control samples from healthy donors and cancer patients. CDR3 length: 15 residues. Germline assignment: CDR1 MNHNS and CDR2 SASEGT. V was pared by 3 bases and J by 0 bases, with 12 bases between. The sequence was collected from a woman younger than 45 in good health. The specimen was blood. The chain links TRBV6-1 to TRBJ2-7, with D possibly TRBD2 on 5 matching bases. CDR3 nucleotide sequence: TGTGCCAGCAGTGAGAATCCGGGGAGCTCCTACGAGCAGTACTTC. Translated: CASSENPGSSYEQYF.